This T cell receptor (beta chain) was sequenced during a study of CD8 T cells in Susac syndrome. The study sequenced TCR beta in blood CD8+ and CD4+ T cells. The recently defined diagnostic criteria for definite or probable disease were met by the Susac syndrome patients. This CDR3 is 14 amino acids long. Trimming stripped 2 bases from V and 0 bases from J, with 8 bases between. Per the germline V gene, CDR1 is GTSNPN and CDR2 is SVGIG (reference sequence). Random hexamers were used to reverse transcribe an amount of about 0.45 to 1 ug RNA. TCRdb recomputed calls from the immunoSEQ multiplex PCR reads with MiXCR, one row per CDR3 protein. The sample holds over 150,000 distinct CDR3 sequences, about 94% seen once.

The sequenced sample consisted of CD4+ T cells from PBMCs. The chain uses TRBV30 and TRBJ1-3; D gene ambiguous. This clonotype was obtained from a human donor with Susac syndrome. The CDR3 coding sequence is TGTGCCTGGAGTCCTAAGGACTCTGGAAACACCATATATTTT. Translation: CAWSPKDSGNTIYF.